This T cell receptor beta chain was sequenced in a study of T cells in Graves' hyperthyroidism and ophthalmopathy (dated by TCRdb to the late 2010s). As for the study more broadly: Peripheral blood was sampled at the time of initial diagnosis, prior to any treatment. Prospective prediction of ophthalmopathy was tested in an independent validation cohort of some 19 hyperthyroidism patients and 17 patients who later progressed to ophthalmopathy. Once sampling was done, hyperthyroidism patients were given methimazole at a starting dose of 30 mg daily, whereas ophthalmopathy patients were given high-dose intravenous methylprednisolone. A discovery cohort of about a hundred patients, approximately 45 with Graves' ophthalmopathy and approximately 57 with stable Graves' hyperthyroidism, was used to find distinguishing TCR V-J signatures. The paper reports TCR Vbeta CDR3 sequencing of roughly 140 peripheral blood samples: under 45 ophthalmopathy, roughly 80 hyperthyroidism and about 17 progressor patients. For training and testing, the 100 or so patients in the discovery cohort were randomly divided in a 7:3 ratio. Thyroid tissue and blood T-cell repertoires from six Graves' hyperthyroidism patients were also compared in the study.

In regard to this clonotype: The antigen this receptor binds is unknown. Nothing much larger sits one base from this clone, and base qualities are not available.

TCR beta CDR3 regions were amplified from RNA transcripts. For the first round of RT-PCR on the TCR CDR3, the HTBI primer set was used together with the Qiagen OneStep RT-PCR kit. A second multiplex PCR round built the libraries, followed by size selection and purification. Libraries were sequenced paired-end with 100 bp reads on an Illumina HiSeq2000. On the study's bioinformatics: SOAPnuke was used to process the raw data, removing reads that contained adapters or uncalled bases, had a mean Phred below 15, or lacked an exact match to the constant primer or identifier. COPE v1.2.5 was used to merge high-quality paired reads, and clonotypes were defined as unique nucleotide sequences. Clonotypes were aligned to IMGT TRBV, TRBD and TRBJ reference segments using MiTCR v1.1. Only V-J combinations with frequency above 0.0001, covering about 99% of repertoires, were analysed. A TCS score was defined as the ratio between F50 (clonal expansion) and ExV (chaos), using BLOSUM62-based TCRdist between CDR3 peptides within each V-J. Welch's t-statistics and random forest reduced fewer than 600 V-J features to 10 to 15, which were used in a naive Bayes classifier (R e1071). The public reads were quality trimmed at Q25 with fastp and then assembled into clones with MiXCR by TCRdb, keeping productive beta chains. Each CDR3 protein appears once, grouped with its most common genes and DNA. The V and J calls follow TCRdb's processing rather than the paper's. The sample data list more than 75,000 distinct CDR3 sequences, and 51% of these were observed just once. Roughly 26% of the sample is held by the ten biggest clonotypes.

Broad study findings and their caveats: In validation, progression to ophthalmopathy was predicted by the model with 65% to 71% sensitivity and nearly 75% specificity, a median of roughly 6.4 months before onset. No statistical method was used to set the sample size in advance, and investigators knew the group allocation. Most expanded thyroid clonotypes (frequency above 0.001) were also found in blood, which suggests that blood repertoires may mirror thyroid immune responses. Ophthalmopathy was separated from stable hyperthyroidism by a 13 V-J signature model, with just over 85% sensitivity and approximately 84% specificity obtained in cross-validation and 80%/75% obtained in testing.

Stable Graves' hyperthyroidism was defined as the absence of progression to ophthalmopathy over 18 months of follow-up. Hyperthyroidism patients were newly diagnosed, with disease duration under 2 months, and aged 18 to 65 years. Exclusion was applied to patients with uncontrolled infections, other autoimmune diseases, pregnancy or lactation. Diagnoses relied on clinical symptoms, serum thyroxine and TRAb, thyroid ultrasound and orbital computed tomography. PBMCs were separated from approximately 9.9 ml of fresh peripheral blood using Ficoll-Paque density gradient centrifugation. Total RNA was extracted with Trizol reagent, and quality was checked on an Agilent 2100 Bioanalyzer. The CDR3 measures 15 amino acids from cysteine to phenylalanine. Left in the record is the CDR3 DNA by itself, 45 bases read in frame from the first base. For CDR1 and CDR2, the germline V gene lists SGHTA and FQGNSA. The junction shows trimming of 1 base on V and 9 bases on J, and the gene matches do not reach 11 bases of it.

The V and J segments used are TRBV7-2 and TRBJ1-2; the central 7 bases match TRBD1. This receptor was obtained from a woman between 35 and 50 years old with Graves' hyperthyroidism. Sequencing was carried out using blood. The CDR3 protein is CASSLERTGPTRYTF. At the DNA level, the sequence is TGTGCCAGCAGCTTAGAGCGGACAGGCCCGACGCGCTACACCTTC.